This T cell receptor beta chain was captured in a study of neurological immune-mediated disorders. The CDR3 covers 13 residues. V gave up 9 bases and J gave up 2 bases, with 14 bases separating them. Germline V gives CDR1 SGHRS, CDR2 YFSETQ. Sequencing runs each yielded over 200 million TCR-beta sequences from 15-18 subjects. TCRdb reprocessed the 5' RACE reads with MiXCR, giving one entry per CDR3 protein. This sample has approximately 58,000 distinct CDR3 sequences, with roughly 8% found just once. This clonotype was picked up many times. No antigen is known for it. The time point is: longitudinal time-point 3. Stored at -80 C, 2 million PBMCs were the source of the unsorted libraries. Whole-study findings and limits: No expanded-clone CDR3 amino acid sequence recurred across subjects, suggesting private TCR-beta repertoires.

The chain employs TRBV5-1 and TRBJ1-2; a weak D match, TRBD1 (5 bases). Sequenced sample: PBMCs. This TCR was sampled from a woman between 40 and 50 years old in good health. CDR3 loop: CATTPGENYGYTF. The CDR3 bases are TGCGCCACCACCCCGGGGGAAAACTATGGCTACACCTTC.